At least ten counts were recorded for the clone carrying this T cell receptor (beta chain). V was pared by 2 bases and J by 4 bases, with 2 bases of the junction left unmatched. The CDR3 runs to 15 residues. The germline V gene encodes CDR1 SEHNR and CDR2 FQNEAQ (reference sequence). TCRdb analysed the PCR reads with MiXCR anew, one entry per CDR3 protein. This table has hundreds of thousands of distinct CDR3 sequences, about 23% appearing once. This sample was taken from a study of molecular identifiers for immune sequencing clone quantification. This TCR was sampled from a human donor in good health. Some libraries in this study had Jurkat cell RNA spiked in. Source material: naive CD8+ T cells from blood, with Jurkat cell RNA spiked in. This sample's subset: FACS-sorted CD8+CD4-CCR7+CD45RA+ naive T cells. The V and J genes are TRBV7-9 and TRBJ2-3, with 11 bases matching TRBD2. CDR3 protein: CASSLTSGSPDTQYF. In DNA, the CDR3 is TGTGCCAGCAGCTTAACTAGCGGGAGCCCAGATACGCAGTATTTT.